This T cell receptor beta chain was sequenced during a study of CDR3 diversity in severe acne. V was pared by 6 bases and J by 3 bases, with 10 bases of the junction left unmatched. Per germline, CDR1 PRHDT and CDR2 FYEKMQ (reference sequence). CDR3 size: 15 residues. In its sample, this clonotype ranks as medium-sized. Each CDR3 protein gets one entry after TCRdb re-called the PCR reads with MiXCR. The sample holds 100,000 or so distinct CDR3 sequences, around 53% seen once. The origin of this receptor is a male donor with acne. Sequences were obtained from blood. The chain employs TRBV13 and TRBJ2-7, with 8 bases fitting TRBD1. CDR3 nucleotide sequence: TGTGCCAGCAGTACAAGACAGGGGCCGAACTACGAGCAGTACTTC. Protein: CASSTRQGPNYEQYF. The full variable domain, completed using reference TRBV13 and TRBJ2-7, is AAGVIQSPRHLIKEKRETATLKCYPIPRHDTVYWYQQGPGQDPQFLISFYEKMQSDKGSIPDRFSAQQFSDYHSELNMSSLELGDSALYFCASSTRQGPNYEQYFGPGTRLTVT.